Described below is a single TCR beta chain sequence and its context. The method was immunoSEQ multiplex PCR; TCRdb's version includes in-frame clones alone and lacks a portion of them. The data show 250,000 to 300,000 clones, 86% seen once. A Seattle source enrolled patients during active infection and followed them longitudinally. CDR1 and CDR2 (germline): SQVTM, ANQGSEA. The CDR3 consists of 15 residues. Trimming pared 6 bases from V and 7 bases from J, leaving 22 bases between. This entry comes from a study of blood T cell repertoires in COVID-19. The source is a woman aged 25 to 39 with COVID-19, enrolled during active disease. The rearrangement uses TRBV29-1 and TRBJ2-1; tentatively, D is TRBD2 (5 bases). The sample taken for sequencing was peripheral blood. Here the CDR3 reads CSVLRTASAPNEQFF. The CDR3, as DNA: TGCAGCGTGCTGCGGACTGCATCGGCTCCGAATGAGCAGTTCTTC.